Below, 10 T cell receptor beta chains from the same sample are listed, as sequenced in a study of shared clonotypes between healthy human individuals. The assay was immunoSEQ multiplex PCR, and TCRdb's table has in-frame clones only and misses some. Among about 1 million clones listed, around 76% were seen once. Sequences were obtained from memory CD4+ T cells sorted from blood. The subset was: CD45RA-negative fraction. The receptors come from a man between 18 and 35 years old in good health.

This clone has only a few counts. One junction end disagrees with the germline gene, perhaps due to a read error. Other DNA sequences in the sample encode the same CDR3. The chain joins TRBV7-9 to TRBJ1-3; D perhaps matches TRBD1 (6 bases). The germline V gene has CDR1 SEHNR and CDR2 FQNEAQ (reference sequence). This CDR3 has 15 amino acids. The CDR3: CASSLGGTAGNTIYF. As DNA, the CDR3 is TGTGCCAGCAGTTTAGGGGGGACTGCTGGAAACACCATATATTTT. Based on the CDR3 plus reference TRBV7-9 and TRBJ1-3, the full variable domain is DTGVSQNPRHKITKRGQNVTFRCDPISEHNRLYWYRQTLGQGPEFLTYFQNEAQLEKSRLLSDRFSAERPKGSFSTLEIQRTEQGDSAMYLCASSLGGTAGNTIYFGEGSWLTVV.

This clone was observed once. The junction and the germline gene differ at one end; a read error may be behind it. The rearrangement links TRBV19 to TRBJ1-3; TRBD1 matches at 7 bases. Germline-derived CDR1 and CDR2 are LNHDA and SQIVND (reference sequence). The CDR3 sequence is 14 residues long. CDR3 loop: CASSLSSSDRLDGF. The CDR3 region has the DNA TGTGCCAGTAGTTTGTCCTCCTCGGACAGGCTGGACGGATTT.

The chain joins TRBV9 to TRBJ1-6; 7 bases agree with TRBD1. V shed 3 bases, J shed 7 bases, and the junction held 7 bases outside the gene matches. This CDR3 spans 15 amino acids. Germline loops: CDR1 SGDLS, CDR2 YYNGEE. The CDR3 spells CASSARDSVNSPLHF. CDR3 nucleotides: TGTGCCAGCAGCGCCCGGGACAGTGTGAATTCACCCCTCCACTTT.

The J gene is TRBJ2-3, the V gene TRBV11-1; D possibly corresponds to TRBD1 (6 bases). The CDR3 runs 15 residues. Deletions cut 5 bases from V and 0 bases from J, with 12 bases between. The germline gives CDR1 SGHAT, CDR2 FQDESV (reference sequence). CDR3 amino acids: CASSARGPSTDTQYF. In DNA, the CDR3 is TGTGCCAGCAGCGCCAGGGGCCCGAGCACAGATACGCAGTATTTT.

The V and J genes are TRBV30 and TRBJ2-1, with a weak D call TRBD2 (5 bases). The CDR3 is 16 residues long. V lost 0 bases and J lost 4, with 16 bases in between. Germline lookup yields CDR1 GTSNPN and CDR2 SVGIG (reference sequence). This CDR3 is CAWSVVGGLLYNEQFF. Written as DNA, the CDR3 is TGTGCCTGGAGTGTAGTTGGCGGGCTCCTGTACAATGAGCAGTTCTTC.

For this clone: In the same sample, other DNA sequences code for this CDR3. The V gene is TRBV5-4, the J gene TRBJ2-2; 16 bases are a match to TRBD2. The CDR3 runs to 18 residues. Germline trimming cut 3 bases from V and 0 bases from J; bases unmatched to any gene: 2. Germline V CDR1 and CDR2: SGHNT, YYREEE (reference sequence). The CDR3 region has the DNA TGTGCCAGCAGCTCGGGACTAGCGGGAGGGCCGAACACCGGGGAGCTGTTTTTT. It translates to CASSSGLAGGPNTGELFF.

CDR3 in DNA: TGTGCCTGGAGTGTGTCAGGGGGCGGAAGGAACTATGGCTACACCTTC. Encoded protein: CAWSVSGGGRNYGYTF. V gene TRBV30 combines with J gene TRBJ1-2; 8 bases agree with TRBD1. From germline, CDR1 is GTSNPN and CDR2 SVGIG (reference sequence). V shed 0 bases and J 2 bases; nucleotides not matched to a gene: 8. This CDR3 spans 16 amino acids.

The chain recombines TRBV18 with TRBJ2-3, with D perhaps matching TRBD2 (5 bases). The V and J ends lost 3 bases and 3 bases respectively, with 13 bases between them. Per germline, CDR1 KGHSH and CDR2 LQKENI. The CDR3 has 15 amino acids. The CDR3 DNA follows: TGTGCCAGCTCACCTTCGGCAGGACTGACAGATACGCAGTATTTT. Protein product: CASSPSAGLTDTQYF.

V is TRBV21-1 and J is TRBJ2-7; TRBD2, the D gene given by the table, was not confirmed from the DNA. TRBV21-1 represents a pseudogene. The CDR3 runs 15 residues. This chain's CDR3 is CASSPRLAGAHEQYF. DNA for the CDR3: TGTGCCAGCAGCCCCCGACTAGCGGGAGCCCACGAGCAGTACTTC.

Points on this clone: Other DNA sequences of this sample code for an identical CDR3. V and J are TRBV19 and TRBJ2-1; D is unresolved. Germline values: CDR1 LNHDA, CDR2 SQIVND (reference sequence). The CDR3 has 12 residues. The V gene lost 3 bases and the J gene lost 6 bases, with 6 bases spanning the gap. The CDR3 is CASSIMGNEQFF. The DNA of the CDR3 is TGTGCCAGTAGTATTATGGGCAATGAGCAGTTCTTC.